These 7 T cell receptor beta chains were all obtained from the same sample, sequenced in a study of CD8 T cells in Susac syndrome. Reverse transcription used about 0.5 to 1 ug RNA and random hexamers. Using its own MiXCR run on the immunoSEQ multiplex PCR reads, TCRdb lists one record per CDR3 protein. The table has about 280,000 distinct CDR3 sequences, 80% to 90% seen once. Sequencing was performed on CD8+ T cells from PBMCs. Source of these receptors: a human donor with multiple sclerosis.

The V and J genes are TRBV4-2 and TRBJ2-1; 14 bases line up with TRBD2. J lost 10 bases, V lost 6 bases, and 8 bases had no gene match. The CDR3 covers 15 residues. CDR1 and CDR2 from the germline V gene are LGHNA and YNFKEQ. The CDR3 region is CASSPGLAGEWEQFF. The CDR3 region has the DNA TGTGCCAGCAGTCCGGGACTAGCGGGAGAGTGGGAGCAGTTCTTC.

The chain combines TRBV14 with TRBJ2-3; 7 nucleotides align to TRBD2. Germline V gene lookup returns CDR1 SGHDN and CDR2 FVKESK. V dropped 1 base and J dropped 2; count of bases not matched to a gene: 6. CDR3 size: 16 residues. CDR3 region: CASSQAQRGVTDTQYF. CDR3 in DNA: TGTGCCAGCAGCCAAGCCCAGCGGGGCGTCACAGATACGCAGTATTTT.

J is TRBJ2-2 and V is TRBV13; D is unresolved. The germline V gene has CDR1 PRHDT and CDR2 FYEKMQ (reference sequence). This CDR3 has 13 amino acids. Trimming stripped 3 bases from V and 5 bases from J, with 7 bases between. CDR3 amino acids: CASSLEITGELFF. CDR3 in DNA: TGTGCCAGCAGCTTGGAGATAACCGGGGAGCTGTTTTTT.

The chain combines TRBV29-1 with TRBJ1-1, with D perhaps TRBD1 (5 bases). This CDR3 comprises 12 residues. The germline V gene has CDR1 SQVTM and CDR2 ANQGSEA. V shed 6 bases and J shed 3 bases, with 11 bases lying between them. CDR3 sequence reads: CSVVGGDTEAFF. DNA of the CDR3: TGCAGCGTGGTTGGGGGGGACACTGAAGCTTTCTTT. The variable domain in full, with the rest retrieved from reference TRBV29-1 and TRBJ1-1, is SAVISQKPSRDICQRGTSLTIQCQVDSQVTMMFWYRQQPGQSLTLIATANQGSEATYESGFVIDKFPISRPNLTFSTLTVSNMSPEDSSIYLCSVVGGDTEAFFGQGTRLTVV.

This clonotype is a singleton in its sample. The chain uses TRBV9 and TRBJ2-1; 7 bases are shared with TRBD2. The CDR3 is 14 amino acids. V lost 3 bases to trimming and J lost 8 bases; unmatched junction nucleotides: 8. The V gene's germline CDR1 is SGDLS and CDR2 YYNGEE. CDR3 DNA: TGTGCCAGCAGCGGATCCGGGAGGCGCGATGAGCAGTTCTTC. This codes for CASSGSGRRDEQFF.

On this clonotype: Sequence at one end of the junction differs from germline and may be a read error. This rearrangement joins TRBV6-5 to TRBJ1-2; D not certain. In germline, CDR1 is MNHEY, CDR2 SVGAGI. The CDR3 has 13 amino acids. CDR3 nucleotides: TGTGTCAGCAGTCTCAACTTTAACTATGGCTACACCTTC. Amino acids: CVSSLNFNYGYTF.

The chain uses TRBV6-2 or TRBV6-3 and TRBJ2-7, with D possibly TRBD1 on 9 matching bases. Germline V gene sequence: CDR1 MNHEY, CDR2 SVGEGT. The CDR3 covers 22 residues. Trimming removed 5 bases from V and 1 base from J, with 36 bases in between. Here the CDR3 reads CASSTGTGPSSGLTILSYEQYF. In DNA form, the CDR3 reads TGTGCCAGCAGTACCGGGACAGGGCCTTCTAGCGGGCTTACTATTCTTTCCTACGAGCAGTACTTC.